This is a list of T cell receptor beta chains from one sample in a study of cytomegalovirus exposure and HLA in healthy donors. Produced via immunoSEQ multiplex PCR; TCRdb's table is partial and in-frame only. The table records 150,000 or so clones, more than 80% of them present only once. Sequencing used PBMCs. The receptors were gathered from a woman between 18 and 30 years old in good health and CMV-seropositive. Each CDR3 is given with its conserved first and last residue. Each record gives: clone size, CDR3 length, D gene, J gene, V gene, CDR3 protein, CDR3 DNA. D genes are given only for firm matches. Clone size appears in some rows only: once, few, many, or a class for an expanded clone.

NA	17	NA	TRBJ1-5	TRBV4-3	CASSPKLRHTSSQPQHF	TGCGCCAGCAGCCCCAAGTTACGACATACCTCCAGTCAGCCCCAGCATTTT
NA	12	NA	TRBJ2-3	TRBV29-1	CSVEQITDTQYF	TGCAGCGTTGAGCAGATCACAGATACGCAGTATTTT
NA	14	NA	TRBJ2-3	TRBV4-3	CASSQDWGADTQYF	TGCGCCAGCAGCCAAGATTGGGGGGCAGATACGCAGTATTTT
NA	15	TRBD1	TRBJ2-7	TRBV28	CASTTGTGLSYEQYF	TGTGCCAGCACCACAGGGACAGGGCTCTCCTACGAGCAGTACTTC
NA	15	TRBD2	TRBJ2-3	TRBV27	CASSLQRGDTDTQYF	TGTGCCAGCAGTCTGCAGCGGGGGGACACAGATACGCAGTATTTT
NA	12	NA	TRBJ2-1	TRBV6-1	CASSEQVNEQFF	TGTGCCAGCAGTGAACAGGTGAATGAGCAGTTCTTC
NA	15	TRBD1	TRBJ1-3	TRBV6-6	CASSYSDRVGNTIYF	TGTGCCAGCAGTTACTCGGACAGGGTCGGAAACACCATATATTTT
NA	15	NA	TRBJ2-1	TRBV7-2	CASSLESGGRHEQFF	TGTGCCAGCAGCTTAGAGTCGGGGGGCCGTCATGAGCAGTTCTTC
NA	20	NA	TRBJ2-1	TRBV7-6	CASSLVSAAGQPSSYNEQFF	TGTGCCAGCAGCTTAGTTTCTGCGGCGGGCCAACCAAGCTCCTACAATGAGCAGTTCTTC
NA	14	TRBD1	TRBJ2-7	TRBV25-1	CASSGGTGVYEQYF	TGTGCCAGCAGTGGCGGGACAGGGGTCTACGAGCAGTACTTC
NA	16	TRBD1	TRBJ2-7	TRBV7-2	CASSPQSRDRAYEQYF	TGTGCCAGCAGCCCCCAAAGCCGGGACAGGGCCTACGAGCAGTACTTC
NA	14	TRBD2	TRBJ2-5	TRBV4-1	CASSQVGGEETQYF	TGCGCCAGCAGCCAAGTGGGGGGGGAAGAGACCCAGTACTTC
few	14	NA	TRBJ1-1	TRBV6-5	CASIVSSGGTEAFF	TGTGCCAGCATCGTAAGCAGCGGGGGCACTGAAGCTTTCTTT
NA	16	TRBD2	TRBJ2-5	TRBV25-1	CASSSPSGGAMETQYF	TGTGCCAGCAGTTCCCCTAGCGGGGGGGCCATGGAGACCCAGTACTTC
NA	16	TRBD1	TRBJ2-5	TRBV5-8	CASSFFLAGGRETQYF	TGTGCCAGCAGCTTTTTTTTGGCAGGGGGCAGAGAGACCCAGTACTTC
NA	11	NA	TRBJ1-1	TRBV5-1	CASSLDTEAFF	TGCGCCAGCAGCCTTGACACTGAAGCTTTCTTT
NA	12	TRBD1	TRBJ1-1	TRBV5-6	CASSSGGTEAFF	TGTGCCAGCAGCTCAGGGGGCACTGAAGCTTTCTTT
NA	15	NA	TRBJ1-2	TRBV4-3	CASSQESNSLYGYTF	TGCGCCAGCAGCCAAGAAAGTAACAGTCTCTATGGCTACACCTTC
NA	14	NA	TRBJ2-2	TRBV2	CASSFQGYTGELFF	TGTGCCAGCAGTTTTCAGGGGTACACCGGGGAGCTGTTTTTT
NA	14	NA	TRBJ1-6	TRBV6-5	CASSYGAENSPLHF	TGTGCCAGCAGTTACGGGGCAGAAAATTCACCCCTCCACTTT
NA	15	NA	TRBJ2-2	TRBV27	CASKNYRDTTGELFF	TGTGCCAGCAAAAACTACCGGGACACCACCGGGGAGCTGTTTTTT
NA	17	TRBD1	TRBJ1-1	TRBV5-5	CASSLGVGTGVGTEAFF	TGTGCCAGCAGCTTGGGGGTGGGGACAGGGGTAGGCACTGAAGCTTTCTTT
NA	15	NA	TRBJ2-7	TRBV25-1	CASSGWGEISYEQYF	TGTGCCAGCAGTGGCTGGGGGGAGATCTCCTACGAGCAGTACTTC